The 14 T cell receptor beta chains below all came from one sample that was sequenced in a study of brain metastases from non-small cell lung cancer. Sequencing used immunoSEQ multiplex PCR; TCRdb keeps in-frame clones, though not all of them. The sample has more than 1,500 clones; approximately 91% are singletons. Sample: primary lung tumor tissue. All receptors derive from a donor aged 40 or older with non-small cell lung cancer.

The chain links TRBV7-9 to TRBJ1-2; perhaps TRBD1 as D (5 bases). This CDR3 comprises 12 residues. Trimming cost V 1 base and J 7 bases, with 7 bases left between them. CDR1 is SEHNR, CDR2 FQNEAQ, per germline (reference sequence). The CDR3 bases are TGTGCCAGCAGCTTAGTAGGGGCTGGCTACACCTTC. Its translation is CASSLVGAGYTF.

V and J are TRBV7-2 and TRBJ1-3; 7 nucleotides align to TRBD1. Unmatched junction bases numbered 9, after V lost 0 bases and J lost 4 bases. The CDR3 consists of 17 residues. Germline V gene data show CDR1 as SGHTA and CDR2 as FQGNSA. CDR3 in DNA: TGTGCCAGCAGCTTAGCGAGCGGCAGGGGGACAGGAAACACCATATATTTT. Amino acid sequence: CASSLASGRGTGNTIYF.

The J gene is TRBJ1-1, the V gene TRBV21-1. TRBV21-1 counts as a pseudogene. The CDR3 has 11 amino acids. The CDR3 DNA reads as TGTGCCAGCAGCAGGTCCGATGAAGCTTTCTTT. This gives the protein CASSRSDEAFF.

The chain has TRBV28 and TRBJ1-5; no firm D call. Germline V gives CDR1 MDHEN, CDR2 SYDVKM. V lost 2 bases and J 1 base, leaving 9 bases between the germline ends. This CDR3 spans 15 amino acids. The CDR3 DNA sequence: TGTGCCAGCAGTTTAGAAGGGTGGAGCAATCAGCCCCAGCATTTT. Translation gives CASSLEGWSNQPQHF.

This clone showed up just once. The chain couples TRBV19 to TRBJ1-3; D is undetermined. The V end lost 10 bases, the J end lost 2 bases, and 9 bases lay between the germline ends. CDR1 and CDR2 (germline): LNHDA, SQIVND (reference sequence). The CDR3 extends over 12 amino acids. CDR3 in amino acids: CATRPTGNTIYF. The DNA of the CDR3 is TGTGCCACGCGCCCTACTGGAAACACCATATATTTT.

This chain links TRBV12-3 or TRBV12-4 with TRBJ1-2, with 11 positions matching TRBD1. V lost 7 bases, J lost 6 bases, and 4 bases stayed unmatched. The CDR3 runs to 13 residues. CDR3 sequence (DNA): TGTGCCAGCACCCCGGGACAGGGGGATGGCTACACCTTC. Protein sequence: CASTPGQGDGYTF.

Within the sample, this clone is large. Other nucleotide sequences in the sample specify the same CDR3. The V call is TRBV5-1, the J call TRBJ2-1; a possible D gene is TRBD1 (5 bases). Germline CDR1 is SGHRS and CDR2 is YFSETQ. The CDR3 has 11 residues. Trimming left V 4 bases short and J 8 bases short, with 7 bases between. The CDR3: CASSGHDEQFF. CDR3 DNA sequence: TGCGCCAGCAGCGGACACGATGAGCAGTTCTTC.

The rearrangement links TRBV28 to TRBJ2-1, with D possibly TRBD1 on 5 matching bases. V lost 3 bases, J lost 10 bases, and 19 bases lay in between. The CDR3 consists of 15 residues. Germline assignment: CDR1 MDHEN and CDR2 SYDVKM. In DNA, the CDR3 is TGTGCCAGCAGTTTCTTTCTGGGGCGAGGTAGCGAGCAGTTCTTC. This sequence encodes CASSFFLGRGSEQFF. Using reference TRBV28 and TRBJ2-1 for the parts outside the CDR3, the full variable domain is DVKVTQSSRYLVKRTGEKVFLECVQDMDHENMFWYRQDPGLGLRLIYFSYDVKMKEKGDIPEGYSVSREKKERFSLILESASTNQTSMYLCASSFFLGRGSEQFFGPGTRLTVL.

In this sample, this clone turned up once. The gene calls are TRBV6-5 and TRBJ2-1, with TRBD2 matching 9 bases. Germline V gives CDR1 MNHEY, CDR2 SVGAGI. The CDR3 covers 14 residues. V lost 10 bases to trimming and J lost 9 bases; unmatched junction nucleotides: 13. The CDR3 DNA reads TGTGCCACCGGAGGCGGGGGGGTCAGGGTTGAGCAGTTCTTC. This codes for CATGGGGVRVEQFF.

CDR3: CASSQDHGGVSNQPQHF. CDR3 in DNA: TGCGCCAGCAGCCAAGATCACGGGGGAGTCAGCAATCAGCCCCAGCATTTT. The rearrangement joins TRBV4-1 to TRBJ1-5, with a tentative D call TRBD1 (5 bases). Trimming took off 0 bases at V and 1 base at J, with 13 bases between the two ends. This CDR3 has 17 amino acids. Germline V CDR1 and CDR2: MGHRA, YSYEKL.

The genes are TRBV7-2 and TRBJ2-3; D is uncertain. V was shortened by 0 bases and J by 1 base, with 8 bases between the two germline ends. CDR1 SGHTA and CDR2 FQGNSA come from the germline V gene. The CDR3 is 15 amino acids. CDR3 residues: CASSLAGRRTDTQYF. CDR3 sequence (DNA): TGTGCCAGCAGCTTAGCCGGCCGGCGCACAGATACGCAGTATTTT.

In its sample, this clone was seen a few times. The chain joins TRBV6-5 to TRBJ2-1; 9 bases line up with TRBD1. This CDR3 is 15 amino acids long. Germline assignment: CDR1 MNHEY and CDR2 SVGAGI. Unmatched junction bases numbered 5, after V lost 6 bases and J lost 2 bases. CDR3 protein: CASSPGTGTYNEQFF. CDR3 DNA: TGTGCCAGCAGCCCCGGGACAGGGACCTACAATGAGCAGTTCTTC.

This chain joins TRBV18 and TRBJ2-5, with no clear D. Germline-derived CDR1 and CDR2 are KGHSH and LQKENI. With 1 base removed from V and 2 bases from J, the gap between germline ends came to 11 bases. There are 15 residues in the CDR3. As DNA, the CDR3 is TGTGCCAGCTCACCACGAAGGATGGATCAAGAGACCCAGTACTTC. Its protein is CASSPRRMDQETQYF. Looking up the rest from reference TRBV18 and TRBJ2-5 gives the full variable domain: NAGVMQNPRHLVRRRGQEARLRCSPMKGHSHVYWYRQLPEEGLKFMVYLQKENIIDESGMPKERFSAEFPKEGPSILRIQQVVRGDSAAYFCASSPRRMDQETQYFGPGTRLLVL.

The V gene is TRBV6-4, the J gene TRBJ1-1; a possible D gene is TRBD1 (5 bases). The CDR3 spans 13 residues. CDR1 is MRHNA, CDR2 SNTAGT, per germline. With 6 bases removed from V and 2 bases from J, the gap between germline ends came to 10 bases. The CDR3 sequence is CASRRTGNTEAFF. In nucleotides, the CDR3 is TGTGCCAGCAGGAGAACAGGAAACACTGAAGCTTTCTTT.